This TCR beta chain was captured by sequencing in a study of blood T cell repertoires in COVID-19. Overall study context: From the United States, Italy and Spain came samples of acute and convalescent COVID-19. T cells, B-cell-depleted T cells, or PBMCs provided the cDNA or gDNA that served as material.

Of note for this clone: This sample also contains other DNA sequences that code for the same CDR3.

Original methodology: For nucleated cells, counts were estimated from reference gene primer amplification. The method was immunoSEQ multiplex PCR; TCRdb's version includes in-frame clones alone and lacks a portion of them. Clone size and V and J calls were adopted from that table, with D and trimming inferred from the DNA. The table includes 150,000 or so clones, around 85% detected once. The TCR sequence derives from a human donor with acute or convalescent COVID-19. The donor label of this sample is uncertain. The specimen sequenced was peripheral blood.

CDR3 protein: CASSLTTDTQYF. In nucleotides, the CDR3 is TGCGCCAGCAGCTTAACAACAGATACGCAGTATTTT. V and J are TRBV5-1 and TRBJ2-3; no definite D call. The CDR3 has 12 amino acids. The germline V gene encodes CDR1 SGHRS and CDR2 YFSETQ. Trimming took 2 bases from V and 3 from J, leaving 4 bases between them.